This T cell receptor (beta chain) was captured by sequencing in a study of T cells in Graves' hyperthyroidism and ophthalmopathy. Across the study: Peripheral blood was secured at the point of initial diagnosis, before any treatment.

There are many counts of this clonotype. Its antigen is undetermined. It was RNA transcripts that yielded the amplified TCR beta CDR3 regions. With the HTBI primer set, the TCR CDR3 went through a first round of RT-PCR. TCRdb fed the multiplex PCR reads into MiXCR, producing one record per CDR3 protein. The sample holds a few hundred thousand distinct CDR3 sequences, 15% to 20% seen once. CDR1 MNHNS and CDR2 SASEGT come from the germline V gene. Trimming shortened V by 8 bases and J by 5 bases, and 13 bases separated the two germline ends. The CDR3 is 13 amino acids. Study-wide points: In blood, most of the thyroid clonotypes expanded above 0.001 were also present.

V and J are TRBV6-1 and TRBJ2-1, with D perhaps TRBD1 or TRBD2 (5 bases each). The sequenced sample consisted of blood. The sequence came from a woman aged 45-59 years with Graves' hyperthyroidism. The CDR3 DNA reads TGTGCCAGCGAATCCGGGACCAACAATGAGCAGTTCTTC. Protein sequence: CASESGTNNEQFF.